The source of this T cell receptor (beta chain) is a study of shared T cell receptors in the human thymus. The V gene's germline CDR1 is MGHDK and CDR2 SYGVNS. The junction had 5 bases not matched to a gene; V was cut back by 3 bases and J by 3 bases. The CDR3 is 15 residues long. The repertoire was sequenced with immunoSEQ multiplex PCR; TCRdb's copy has only in-frame clones and lacks some. The table has about 710,000 clones, about 90% seen once. In addition, the sample was reused for a study of human thymus T cells. That publication notes: Resections from corrective heart surgery supplied the thymus tissue. Within thymic and blood repertoires, V and J gene usage appeared to be biased. Related studies noted strongly shared thymic repertoires across unrelated people.

The V gene is TRBV25-1, the J gene TRBJ2-3, with 8 bases lining up with TRBD2. Sample: thymocytes. The clonotype comes from a boy under two years old with a congenital heart defect. The CDR3 DNA is TGTGCCAGCAGTGACCCATGCGGGGGGACAGATACGCAGTATTTT. It specifies CASSDPCGGTDTQYF.